A single sample gave rise to the 23 T cell receptor beta chains below, sequenced in a study of response to subunit inactivated influenza vaccine. TCRdb reprocessed the RT-PCR reads via MiXCR and lists one record per CDR3 protein. This table holds 650,000 to 800,000 distinct CDR3 sequences, about 18% found once. The material was PBMCs from blood, obtained about 5 days after vaccination. The source of these receptors is a man aged 50 to 59 who received an inactivated influenza vaccine.

This clonotype came up a few times. V is TRBV20-1 and J is TRBJ2-1; 14 bases map to TRBD2. CDR1 is DFQATT, CDR2 SNEGSKA, per germline (reference sequence). V was clipped by 5 bases and J by 7 bases; unmatched bases: 10. The CDR3 covers 16 residues. The chain's CDR3 is CSAGGTSGSTRNEQFF. CDR3 DNA: TGCAGTGCTGGAGGGACTAGCGGGAGTACGAGGAATGAGCAGTTCTTC.

The rearrangement joins TRBV27 to TRBJ2-3; TRBD2 matches at 10 bases. Germline V gene lookup returns CDR1 MNHEY and CDR2 SMNVEV (reference sequence). Trimming took 5 bases from V and 7 from J; bases not matched to a gene: 6. The CDR3 consists of 14 residues. This chain's CDR3 is CASSGLAGVNTQYF. DNA of the CDR3: TGTGCCAGCAGTGGGCTAGCGGGAGTGAATACGCAGTATTTT.

The chain carries TRBV29-1 and TRBJ2-7; a possible D gene is TRBD2 (6 bases). CDR1 and CDR2 from the germline V gene are SQVTM and ANQGSEA. The V and J ends lost 4 bases and 2 bases respectively, with 15 bases between them. The CDR3 is 14 amino acids. The CDR3 loop is CSVVDVGGTYEQYF. Written as DNA, the CDR3 is TGCAGCGTTGTTGATGTCGGCGGGACCTACGAGCAGTACTTC.

This rearrangement joins TRBV20-1 to TRBJ1-5; D gene ambiguous. Looked up from germline, CDR1 is DFQATT and CDR2 is SNEGSKA (reference sequence). Trimming shortened V by 3 bases and J by 2 bases, and 14 bases separated the two germline ends. There are 15 residues in the CDR3. CDR3 DNA: TGCAGTGCTAGTACTCTAGGCTTGGGCAATCAGCCCCAGCATTTT. Translating it yields CSASTLGLGNQPQHF.

This clonotype has a handful of counts. V and J are TRBV11-1 and TRBJ2-7; 9 bases fit TRBD1. The germline V gene has CDR1 SGHAT and CDR2 FQDESV (reference sequence). CDR3 length: 16 residues. J was trimmed by 2 bases and V by 0 bases; bases with no gene match: 5. The CDR3 loop is CASSLAGQGNPYEQYF. CDR3 DNA sequence: TGTGCCAGCAGCTTAGCCGGACAGGGGAACCCCTACGAGCAGTACTTC.

The V gene is TRBV12-3 or TRBV12-4, the J gene TRBJ1-6, with 8 bases identical to TRBD1. The CDR3 sequence is 13 residues long. The J segment lost 7 bases and the V segment lost 9 bases, leaving 5 bases of the junction unmatched. The CDR3 loop reads CASQGASNSPLHF. CDR3 DNA sequence: TGTGCCAGTCAGGGGGCAAGCAATTCACCCCTCCACTTT.

The chain recombines TRBV20-1 with TRBJ2-3, with a weak D call TRBD2 (5 bases). CDR3 size: 14 residues. Germline lookup yields CDR1 DFQATT and CDR2 SNEGSKA (reference sequence). Trimming took 7 bases from V and 0 from J, leaving 14 bases between them. The CDR3 region is CSGRGRPSTDTQYF. The CDR3 DNA reads TGCAGTGGTCGGGGTCGCCCTAGCACAGATACGCAGTATTTT.

This clonotype was counted a few times. This chain joins TRBV4-1 and TRBJ1-1, with no clear D. Deletions cut 3 bases from V and 0 bases from J, with 8 bases between. Germline V lookup: CDR1 MGHRA, CDR2 YSYEKL. This CDR3 spans 14 amino acids. The CDR3 sequence: CASSQFWLNTEAFF. The CDR3 DNA follows: TGCGCCAGCAGCCAGTTCTGGCTGAACACTGAAGCTTTCTTT.

This clonotype occurred a few times. The gene calls are TRBV27 and TRBJ2-2, with D perhaps TRBD1 (7 bases). The CDR3 length is 16 residues. The V end lost 1 base, the J end lost 5 bases, and 14 bases lay between the germline ends. In germline, CDR1 is MNHEY, CDR2 SMNVEV (reference sequence). CDR3 in amino acids: CASSLYEGAGTGELFF. In DNA form, the CDR3 reads TGTGCCAGCAGTTTATACGAGGGGGCGGGAACCGGGGAGCTGTTTTTT.

This clonotype was recorded many times. This rearrangement joins TRBV29-1 to TRBJ2-5, with D perhaps matching TRBD1 (5 bases). Per germline, CDR1 SQVTM and CDR2 ANQGSEA. V lost 8 bases, J lost 5 bases, and 15 bases lay in between. The CDR3 totals 12 residues. CDR3 DNA sequence: TGCAGCTGCCTCACAGGAGTGGAGACCCAGTACTTC. Translated: CSCLTGVETQYF.

This sequence joins TRBV20-1 and TRBJ2-2; D uncertain. The CDR3 is made up of 15 amino acids. Germline assignment: CDR1 DFQATT and CDR2 SNEGSKA (reference sequence). Trimming took 0 bases from V and 3 from J, leaving 11 bases between them. For the CDR3, the DNA is TGCAGTGCTAGAGATATACAGTTATACACCGGGGAGCTGTTTTTT. It is translated as CSARDIQLYTGELFF.

The chain recombines TRBV5-1 with TRBJ2-5, with 11 bases identical to TRBD2. The CDR3 sequence is 15 residues long. In germline, CDR1 is SGHRS, CDR2 YFSETQ. J was trimmed by 5 bases and V by 5 bases; bases with no gene match: 8. CDR3 sequence: CASSRPLAGEETQYF. The CDR3 DNA sequence: TGCGCCAGCAGTCGTCCACTAGCGGGAGAGGAGACCCAGTACTTC. Filled out from reference TRBV5-1 and TRBJ2-5, the complete variable domain reads KAGVTQTPRYLIKTRGQQVTLSCSPISGHRSVSWYQQTPGQGLQFLFEYFSETQRNKGNFPGRFSGRQFSNSRSEMNVSTLELGDSALYLCASSRPLAGEETQYFGPGTRLLVL.

V gene TRBV20-1 combines with J gene TRBJ2-4, with D tentatively TRBD1 (5 bases). The germline V gene encodes CDR1 DFQATT and CDR2 SNEGSKA (reference sequence). This CDR3 contains 13 residues. V was trimmed by 2 bases and J by 2 bases, leaving 7 bases between them. In DNA, the CDR3 is TGCAGTGCTAGACAGGGCCCCAAAAACATTCAGTACTTC. Translated, it gives CSARQGPKNIQYF.

The sample holds a few counts of this clonotype. The V call is TRBV25-1, the J call TRBJ1-2, with D hard to call. The CDR3 is made up of 15 amino acids. V gave up 6 bases and J gave up 2 bases, with 16 bases separating them. CDR1 is MGHDK and CDR2 is SYGVNS in the germline V gene. The CDR3 spells CASRRTGSVNYGYTF. In nucleotides, the CDR3 is TGTGCCAGCAGGAGGACCGGGTCCGTAAACTATGGCTACACCTTC.

This clonotype was counted at least ten times. V usage is TRBV20-1 and J usage is TRBJ2-3; a possible D gene is TRBD1 (6 bases). This CDR3 comprises 14 residues. Germline loops: CDR1 DFQATT, CDR2 SNEGSKA (reference sequence). V was clipped by 2 bases and J by 2 bases, with 11 bases between them. CDR3 in amino acids: CSARIQGTTDTQYF. The DNA of the CDR3 is TGCAGTGCTAGAATTCAGGGGACCACAGATACGCAGTATTTT.

In its sample, this clonotype was seen a few times. The chain is built from TRBV20-1 and TRBJ2-1, with 9 bases fitting TRBD2. The V gene's germline CDR1 is DFQATT and CDR2 SNEGSKA (reference sequence). V gave up 5 bases and J gave up 8 bases; unmatched junction bases: 13. The CDR3 length is 15 residues. CDR3 DNA: TGCAGTGCTCATCCCCTTAGCGGGAGTGGGGATGAGCAGTTCTTC. Translated: CSAHPLSGSGDEQFF.

A few counts support this clonotype. The gene calls are TRBV27 and TRBJ2-2; D call uncertain. V was trimmed by 7 bases and J by 7 bases, leaving 22 bases between them. The CDR3 contains 16 residues. Germline V gives CDR1 MNHEY, CDR2 SMNVEV (reference sequence). CDR3 sequence reads: CASKNTAAVSNGELFF. The CDR3 nucleotides are TGTGCCAGCAAAAACACCGCAGCCGTGAGTAACGGGGAGCTGTTTTTT.

This clonotype was observed a handful of times. The genes are TRBV7-2 and TRBJ1-1; D not certain. Trimming took off 5 bases at V and 0 bases at J, with 7 bases between the two ends. The CDR3 is 13 amino acids. CDR1 and CDR2 (germline): SGHTA, FQGNSA. The CDR3 is CASSRTMNTEAFF. In DNA, the CDR3 is TGTGCCAGCAGCAGGACTATGAACACTGAAGCTTTCTTT. The full variable domain, in which reference TRBV7-2 and TRBJ1-1 provide the parts outside the CDR3, is GAGVSQSPSNKVTEKGKDVELRCDPISGHTALYWYRQSLGQGLEFLIYFQGNSAPDKSGLPSDRFSAERTGGSVSTLTIQRTQQEDSAVYLCASSRTMNTEAFFGQGTRLTVV.

This clonotype was seen only a few times. The chain joins TRBV14 to TRBJ2-1; 12 bases are shared with TRBD2. This CDR3 contains 12 residues. The V gene end was trimmed by 11 bases and the J gene end by 6 bases; junction bases not matched to a gene: 2. Germline assignment: CDR1 SGHDN and CDR2 FVKESK. As DNA, the CDR3 is TGTGCCTCTAGCGGGAGGGCCAATGAGCAGTTCTTC. It yields the protein CASSGRANEQFF.

The chain is built from TRBV5-1 and TRBJ2-7; 8 bases align to TRBD2. Germline CDR1 SGHRS, CDR2 YFSETQ. Unmatched junction bases numbered 8, after V lost 6 bases and J lost 6 bases. CDR3 length: 13 amino acids. The CDR3 sequence: CASTYQRGREQYF. As DNA, the CDR3 is TGCGCCAGCACCTACCAGCGGGGGCGCGAGCAGTACTTC. The complete variable domain, with remaining parts taken from reference TRBV5-1 and TRBJ2-7, reads KAGVTQTPRYLIKTRGQQVTLSCSPISGHRSVSWYQQTPGQGLQFLFEYFSETQRNKGNFPGRFSGRQFSNSRSEMNVSTLELGDSALYLCASTYQRGREQYFGPGTRLTVT.

Details on this clonotype: A much larger clone differs by one base, so this may be a read error. This chain links TRBV5-1 with TRBJ2-1; D might be TRBD2 (5 bases). The CDR3 has 15 amino acids. Germline CDR1 is SGHRS and CDR2 is YFSETQ. CDR3 sequence (DNA): TGCGCCAGCGGCCCAACTGGGAGCTCCTACAATGATCAGTTCTTC. It translates to CASGPTGSSYNDQFF. The full variable domain, rest sourced from reference TRBV5-1 and TRBJ2-1, is KAGVTQTPRYLIKTRGQQVTLSCSPISGHRSVSWYQQTPGQGLQFLFEYFSETQRNKGNFPGRFSGRQFSNSRSEMNVSTLELGDSALYLCASGPTGSSYNDQFFGPGTRLTVL.

V gene TRBV18 combines with J gene TRBJ1-1; D uncertain. Trimming cost V 3 bases and J 0 bases, with 8 bases left between them. The CDR3 has 14 amino acids. Germline V CDR1 and CDR2: KGHSH, LQKENI. The CDR3 sequence is CASSPSRMNTEAFF. CDR3 nucleotides: TGTGCCAGCTCACCCTCACGTATGAACACTGAAGCTTTCTTT.

The table lists this clonotype with a few counts. V usage is TRBV10-3 and J usage is TRBJ2-5, with D unclear. Germline-derived CDR1 and CDR2 are ENHRY and SYGVKD. The CDR3 runs 14 residues. Deletions cut 0 bases from V and 4 bases from J, with 9 bases between. The CDR3 nucleotides read TGTGCCATCAGTGAGTCTGGCAGGCCAGAGACCCAGTACTTC. Protein sequence: CAISESGRPETQYF.